This T cell receptor beta chain was found in a study of tumor and adjacent non-tumor tissue in lung cancer. Study in general: There were approximately twelve adenocarcinoma, 2 squamous cell carcinoma and 1 small cell lung cancer cases. On average, productive TCRbeta reads reached some 4.2 million per sample. Study-wide results and caveats: Patients with more diverse tumor TCRs had worse survival.

Remarks on this clonotype: Its antigen is unknown. Mismatch with germline at one junction end may stem from a read error.

RNA was extracted from bulk tissue without any cell sorting. More than 3 cm separated this lung sample from the edge of the tumor. Chemotherapy-naive patients with new lung cancer underwent thoracic surgery in China, August–November 2014. The CDR3 extends over 16 amino acids. The V gene's germline CDR1 is SGHAT and CDR2 FQNNGV. The library came from three nested PCR rounds adapted from ARM-PCR protocols. TCRdb recomputed calls from the multiplex PCR reads with MiXCR, one row per CDR3 protein. Here the sample spans almost 75,000 distinct CDR3 sequences, 55% to 70% being singletons. The material sequenced was distant non-tumor lung tissue. The source is a woman in her 50s with non-small cell lung cancer. V and J are TRBV11-2 and TRBJ2-5; D is perhaps TRBD1 or TRBD2 (6 bases each). This CDR3 reads CPSSHPGDTGSEIQYF. For the CDR3, the DNA is TGTCCCAGCAGCCACCCAGGGGATACCGGGAGTGAGATCCAGTACTTC.